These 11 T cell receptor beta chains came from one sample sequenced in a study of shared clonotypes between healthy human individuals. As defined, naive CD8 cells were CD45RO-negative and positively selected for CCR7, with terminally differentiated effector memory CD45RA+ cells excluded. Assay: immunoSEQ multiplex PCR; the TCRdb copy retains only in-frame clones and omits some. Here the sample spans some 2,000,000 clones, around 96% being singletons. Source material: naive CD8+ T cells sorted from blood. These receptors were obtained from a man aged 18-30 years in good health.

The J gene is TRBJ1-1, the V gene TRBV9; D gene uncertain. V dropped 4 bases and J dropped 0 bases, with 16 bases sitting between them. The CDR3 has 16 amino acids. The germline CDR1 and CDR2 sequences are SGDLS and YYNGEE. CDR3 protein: CASSPPVELMNTEAFF. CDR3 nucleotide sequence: TGTGCCAGCAGCCCCCCAGTTGAGTTGATGAACACTGAAGCTTTCTTT.

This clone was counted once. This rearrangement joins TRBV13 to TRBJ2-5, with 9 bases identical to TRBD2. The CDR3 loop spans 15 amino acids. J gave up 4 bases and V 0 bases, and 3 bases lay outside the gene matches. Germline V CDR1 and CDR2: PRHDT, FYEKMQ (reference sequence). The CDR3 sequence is CASSLGASGAETQYF. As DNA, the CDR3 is TGTGCCAGCAGCTTAGGAGCTAGCGGGGCAGAGACCCAGTACTTC.

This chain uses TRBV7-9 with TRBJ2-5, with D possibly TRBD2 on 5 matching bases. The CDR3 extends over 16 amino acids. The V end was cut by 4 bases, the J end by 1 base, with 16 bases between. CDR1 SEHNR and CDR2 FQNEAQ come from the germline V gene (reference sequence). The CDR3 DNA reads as TGTGCCAGCAGCTCAAATCTCGGGGTGATCCAAGAGACCCAGTACTTC. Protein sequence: CASSSNLGVIQETQYF. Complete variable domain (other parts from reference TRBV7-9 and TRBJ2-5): DTGVSQNPRHKITKRGQNVTFRCDPISEHNRLYWYRQTLGQGPEFLTYFQNEAQLEKSRLLSDRFSAERPKGSFSTLEIQRTEQGDSAMYLCASSSNLGVIQETQYFGPGTRLLVL.

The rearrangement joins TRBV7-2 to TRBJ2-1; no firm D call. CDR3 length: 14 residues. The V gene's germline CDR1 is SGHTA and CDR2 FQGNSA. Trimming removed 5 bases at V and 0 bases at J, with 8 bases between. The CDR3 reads CASSQGPSYNEQFF. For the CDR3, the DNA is TGTGCCAGCAGCCAAGGCCCCTCCTACAATGAGCAGTTCTTC.

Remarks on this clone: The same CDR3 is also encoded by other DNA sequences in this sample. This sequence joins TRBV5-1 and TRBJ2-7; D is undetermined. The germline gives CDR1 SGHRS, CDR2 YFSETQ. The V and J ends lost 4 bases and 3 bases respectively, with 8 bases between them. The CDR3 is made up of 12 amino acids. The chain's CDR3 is CASSPGFYEQYF. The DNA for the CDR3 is TGCGCCAGCAGCCCTGGCTTCTACGAGCAGTACTTC.

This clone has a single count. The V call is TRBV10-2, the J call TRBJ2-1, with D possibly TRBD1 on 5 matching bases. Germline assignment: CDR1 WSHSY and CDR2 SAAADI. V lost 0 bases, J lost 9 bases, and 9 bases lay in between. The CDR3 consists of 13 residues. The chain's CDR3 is CASSESGLVEQFF. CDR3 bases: TGCGCCAGCAGTGAGTCGGGGCTAGTTGAGCAGTTCTTC.

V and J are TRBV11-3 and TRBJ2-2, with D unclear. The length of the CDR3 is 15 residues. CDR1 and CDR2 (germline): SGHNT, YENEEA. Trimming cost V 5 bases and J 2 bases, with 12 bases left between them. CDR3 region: CASSPPASNTGELFF. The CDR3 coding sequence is TGTGCCAGCAGCCCCCCGGCGAGTAACACCGGGGAGCTGTTTTTT.

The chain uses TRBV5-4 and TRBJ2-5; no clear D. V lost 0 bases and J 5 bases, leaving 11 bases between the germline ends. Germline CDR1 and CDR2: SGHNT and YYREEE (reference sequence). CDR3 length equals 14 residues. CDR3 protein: CASSLGRPAETQYF. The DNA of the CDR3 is TGTGCCAGCAGCTTGGGACGGCCCGCGGAGACCCAGTACTTC. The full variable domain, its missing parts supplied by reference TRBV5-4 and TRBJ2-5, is ETGVTQSPTHLIKTRGQQVTLRCSSQSGHNTVSWYQQALGQGPQFIFQYYREEENGRGNFPPRFSGLQFPNYSSELNVNALELDDSALYLCASSLGRPAETQYFGPGTRLLVL.

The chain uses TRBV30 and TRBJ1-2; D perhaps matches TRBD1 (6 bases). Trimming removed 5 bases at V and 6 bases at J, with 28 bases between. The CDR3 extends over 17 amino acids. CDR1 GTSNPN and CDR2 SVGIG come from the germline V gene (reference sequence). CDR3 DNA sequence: TGTGCCTGGCAGGGGCCGCGACGGAGACAGACGGAAGATGGCTACACCTTC. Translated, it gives CAWQGPRRRQTEDGYTF.

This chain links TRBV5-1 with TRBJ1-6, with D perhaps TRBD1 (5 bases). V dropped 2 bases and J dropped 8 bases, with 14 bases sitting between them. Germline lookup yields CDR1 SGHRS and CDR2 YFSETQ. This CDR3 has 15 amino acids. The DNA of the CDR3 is TGCGCCAGCAGCTTACGGCCGGGGGTAGATTCACCCCTCCACTTT. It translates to CASSLRPGVDSPLHF. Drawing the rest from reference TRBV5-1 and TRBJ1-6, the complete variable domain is KAGVTQTPRYLIKTRGQQVTLSCSPISGHRSVSWYQQTPGQGLQFLFEYFSETQRNKGNFPGRFSGRQFSNSRSEMNVSTLELGDSALYLCASSLRPGVDSPLHFGNGTRLTVT.

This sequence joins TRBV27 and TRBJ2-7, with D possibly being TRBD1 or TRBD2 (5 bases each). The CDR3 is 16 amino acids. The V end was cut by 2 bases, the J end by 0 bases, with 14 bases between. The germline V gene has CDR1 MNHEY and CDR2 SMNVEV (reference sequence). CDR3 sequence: CASSLVGPSSSYEQYF. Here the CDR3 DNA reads TGTGCCAGCAGTTTAGTGGGACCGAGTAGCTCCTACGAGCAGTACTTC.